The 32 T cell receptor beta chains below come from one sample, sequenced in a study of molecular identifiers for immune sequencing clone quantification. TCRdb called the PCR reads again in MiXCR, with one record for every CDR3 protein. The sample has 550,000 to 750,000 distinct CDR3 sequences, 15% to 20% seen once. The specimen sequenced was naive CD8+ T cells from blood, with Jurkat cell RNA spiked in. The subset: FACS-sorted CD8+CD4-CCR7+CD45RA+ naive T cells. The receptors were sampled from a human donor in good health. Some libraries in this study had Jurkat cell RNA spiked in.

There are many counts of this clonotype. The chain has TRBV28 and TRBJ2-4; D may correspond to TRBD1 or TRBD2 (5 bases each). CDR3 length: 15 amino acids. The germline V and J ends were trimmed by 3 bases and 0 bases, with 9 bases remaining between them. The germline V gene has CDR1 MDHEN and CDR2 SYDVKM. CDR3 in DNA: TGTGCCAGCAGTTTTCGGGGCGTAGCCAAAAACATTCAGTACTTC. Protein: CASSFRGVAKNIQYF.

The chain recombines TRBV4-3 with TRBJ2-7; TRBD1 agrees at 7 bases. V shed 2 bases, J shed 4 bases, and the junction held 8 bases outside the gene matches. In germline, CDR1 is LGHNA, CDR2 YSLEER. The CDR3 has 15 amino acids. The DNA for the CDR3 is TGCGCCAGCAGCCAAAATACAGGGGTCGGATACGAGCAGTACTTC. Its translation is CASSQNTGVGYEQYF.

For this clonotype: It may be a read error: a sequence one base away is much more abundant. J is TRBJ1-1 and V is TRBV5-3, with TRBD1 as a possible D gene (6 bases). TRBV5-3 is noted as an ORF with a role that remains uncertain. This CDR3 region has 14 residues. Trimming took off 8 bases at V and 6 bases at J, with 20 bases between the two ends. CDR3 loop: CASNFPQGLSEAFF. CDR3 coding DNA: TGTGCCAGCAACTTCCCACAGGGCCTTTCTGAAGCTTTCTTT.

This clonotype was seen ten or more times. This rearrangement joins TRBV20-1 to TRBJ2-7; 7 positions match TRBD1. The CDR3 has 15 residues. V gave up 0 bases and J gave up 0 bases; unmatched junction bases: 5. CDR1 is DFQATT, CDR2 SNEGSKA, per germline (reference sequence). This chain's CDR3 is CSARDRDSNSYEQYF. The CDR3 nucleotides read TGCAGTGCTAGAGATAGGGACAGTAACTCCTACGAGCAGTACTTC.

This clonotype was seen repeatedly, ten times or more. V and J are TRBV28 and TRBJ2-7, with D possibly matching TRBD2 (5 bases). V lost 6 bases to trimming and J lost 2 bases, with 11 bases between them. This CDR3 has 13 amino acids. Germline assignment: CDR1 MDHEN and CDR2 SYDVKM. The CDR3 DNA reads as TGTGCCAGCAGCTTAGACGGGACCTACGAGCAGTACTTC. Protein product: CASSLDGTYEQYF.

The chain combines TRBV2 with TRBJ2-3; 8 nucleotides match TRBD1. This CDR3 comprises 14 residues. Germline V gene lookup returns CDR1 SNHLY and CDR2 FYNNEI. The J segment lost 0 bases and the V segment lost 10 bases, leaving 6 bases of the junction unmatched. CDR3 protein: CATQDRVSTDTQYF. The CDR3 DNA is TGTGCCACCCAGGACAGGGTTAGCACAGATACGCAGTATTTT.

Many counts were recorded for this clonotype. The V call is TRBV6-5, the J call TRBJ1-5; D call uncertain. The length of the CDR3 is 13 residues. Looked up from germline, CDR1 is MNHEY and CDR2 is SVGAGI. Between the trimmed V and J ends, which lost 2 bases and 2 bases, there was a span of 4 bases. The CDR3 spells CASSYEGNQPQHF. Here the CDR3 DNA reads TGTGCCAGCAGTTACGAGGGCAATCAGCCCCAGCATTTT.

With regard to this clonotype: This may be a read error: a much more frequent sequence differs by one nucleotide. The rearrangement links TRBV28 to TRBJ2-2, with a possible D match to TRBD1 (5 bases). This CDR3 comprises 15 residues. Trimming took off 6 bases at V and 9 bases at J, with 20 bases between the two ends. Germline lookup yields CDR1 MDHEN and CDR2 SYDVKM. The CDR3 DNA reads as TGTGCCAGCAGCCTAAGGGGAATGAGAACCAGGGAGCTGTTTTTT. This encodes CASSLRGMRTRELFF.

The chain carries TRBV7-9 and TRBJ2-4, with TRBD2 matching 7 bases. This CDR3 has 19 residues. CDR1 SEHNR and CDR2 FQNEAQ come from the germline V gene (reference sequence). Trimming took 5 bases from V and 5 from J; bases not matched to a gene: 21. The CDR3 here is CASSPAGGRSESGENIQYF. The CDR3 nucleotides are TGTGCCAGCAGCCCGGCCGGCGGGAGATCAGAGTCGGGTGAAAACATTCAGTACTTC.

V gene TRBV7-6 combines with J gene TRBJ2-5; 9 bases map to TRBD2. Germline V CDR1 and CDR2: SGHVS, FNYEAQ. V was clipped by 1 base and J by 2 bases; unmatched bases: 5. The CDR3 has 16 amino acids. CDR3 sequence reads: CASSLGTSVRQETQYF. The DNA for the CDR3 is TGTGCCAGCAGCTTAGGGACTAGCGTAAGACAAGAGACCCAGTACTTC. The full variable domain, in which reference TRBV7-6 and TRBJ2-5 provide the parts outside the CDR3, is GAGVSQSPRYKVTKRGQDVALRCDPISGHVSLYWYRQALGQGPEFLTYFNYEAQQDKSGLPNDRFSAERPEGSISTLTIQRTEQRDSAMYRCASSLGTSVRQETQYFGPGTRLLVL.

This clonotype was counted many times. This sequence joins TRBV6-6 and TRBJ2-7; no clear D. The germline V gene has CDR1 MNHNY and CDR2 SVGAGI (reference sequence). Trimming took 4 bases from V and 4 from J, leaving 8 bases between them. The length of the CDR3 is 12 residues. The CDR3 DNA sequence: TGTGCCAGCAGTTTCCCAAATTACGAGCAGTACTTC. Translating it yields CASSFPNYEQYF.

This clonotype has ten or more counts. The chain couples TRBV28 to TRBJ2-2; D remains unclear. V lost 5 bases and J 1 base, leaving 8 bases between the germline ends. CDR1 and CDR2 (germline): MDHEN, SYDVKM. This CDR3 has 14 residues. The CDR3 DNA is TGTGCCAGCAGTAATCCAAAGAACACCGGGGAGCTGTTTTTT. Encoded protein: CASSNPKNTGELFF.

As regards this clonotype: A much larger clone sits a single nucleotide away, making a read error possible. The chain uses TRBV5-6 and TRBJ2-7, with unresolved D. V gave up 2 bases and J gave up 6 bases, with 15 bases separating them. Looked up from germline, CDR1 is SGHDT and CDR2 is YYEEEE. The CDR3 contains 14 residues. The CDR3 protein is CASSFVQVACEQYF. CDR3 coding DNA: TGTGCCAGCAGCTTTGTACAAGTGGCCTGCGAGCAGTACTTC.

This clonotype was seen many times. CDR3 region: CASSSGQESYEQYF. The CDR3 coding sequence is TGTGCCAGCAGCTCGGGACAGGAGTCCTACGAGCAGTACTTC. The genes are TRBV7-6 and TRBJ2-7, with 8 bases that match TRBD1. The CDR3 loop spans 14 amino acids. Germline V gives CDR1 SGHVS, CDR2 FNYEAQ. After removal of 4 bases from V and 1 base from J, the junction contained 3 bases not matched to a gene. The full variable domain, in which reference TRBV7-6 and TRBJ2-7 provide the parts outside the CDR3, is GAGVSQSPRYKVTKRGQDVALRCDPISGHVSLYWYRQALGQGPEFLTYFNYEAQQDKSGLPNDRFSAERPEGSISTLTIQRTEQRDSAMYRCASSSGQESYEQYFGPGTRLTVT.

This clonotype was observed many times. The chain uses TRBV4-1 and TRBJ2-3; 8 bases fit TRBD2. Losses at the gene ends were 0 bases for V and 4 bases for J; bases not matched to a gene: 6. CDR1 is MGHRA, CDR2 YSYEKL, per germline. CDR3 length: 16 residues. CDR3 in amino acids: CASSQDFSGGSDTQYF. The DNA for the CDR3 is TGCGCCAGCAGCCAAGACTTCAGCGGGGGTTCAGATACGCAGTATTTT.

J is TRBJ2-1 and V is TRBV12-3 or TRBV12-4; perhaps TRBD1 as D (7 bases). This CDR3 has 12 amino acids. V lost 11 bases and J lost 7, with 15 bases in between. The CDR3 loop is CACQGGWNEQFF. CDR3 bases: TGTGCCTGCCAGGGGGGTTGGAATGAGCAGTTCTTC.

The chain employs TRBV9 and TRBJ2-7; 12 nucleotides align to TRBD1. CDR1 SGDLS and CDR2 YYNGEE come from the germline V gene. CDR3 length equals 16 residues. Germline trimming cut 1 base from V and 4 bases from J; bases unmatched to any gene: 6. The CDR3 protein is CASSVTPGQGAYEQYF. In nucleotides, the CDR3 is TGTGCCAGCAGCGTAACCCCGGGACAGGGGGCTTACGAGCAGTACTTC.

The sample holds a few counts of this clonotype. The chain links TRBV28 to TRBJ2-7; 9 positions match TRBD1. V trimming: 8 bases; J trimming: 4 bases; junction bases outside the gene matches: 3. The CDR3 has 12 amino acids. Germline V gene sequence: CDR1 MDHEN, CDR2 SYDVKM. Written as DNA, the CDR3 is TGTGCCAGCGGACAGGGGATGTACGAGCAGTACTTC. This translates into CASGQGMYEQYF.

This clonotype was recorded a few times. This chain links TRBV7-6 with TRBJ2-1; D is ambiguous. With 1 base removed from V and 0 bases from J, the gap between germline ends came to 7 bases. Germline V gives CDR1 SGHVS, CDR2 FNYEAQ. The CDR3 is 15 residues long. DNA of the CDR3: TGTGCCAGCAGCTTAGACTGGAGCTCCTACAATGAGCAGTTCTTC. Its protein product is CASSLDWSSYNEQFF. The entire variable domain, with the rest obtained from reference TRBV7-6 and TRBJ2-1, is as follows: GAGVSQSPRYKVTKRGQDVALRCDPISGHVSLYWYRQALGQGPEFLTYFNYEAQQDKSGLPNDRFSAERPEGSISTLTIQRTEQRDSAMYRCASSLDWSSYNEQFFGPGTRLTVL.

The chain combines TRBV10-1 with TRBJ2-3; TRBD2 might be the D (7 bases). CDR1 is WNHNN and CDR2 is SYGVQD in the germline V gene (reference sequence). This CDR3 is built from 17 residues. With 2 bases removed from V and 2 bases from J, the gap between germline ends came to 17 bases. The CDR3 sequence: CASSEGGLAAITDTQYF. The CDR3 coding sequence is TGCGCCAGCAGTGAGGGGGGCCTAGCGGCAATCACAGATACGCAGTATTTT.

The rearrangement links TRBV20-1 to TRBJ1-5; 7 bases are a match to TRBD1. Germline V gene lookup returns CDR1 DFQATT and CDR2 SNEGSKA (reference sequence). J lost 4 bases, V lost 5 bases, and 5 bases had no gene match. This CDR3 spans 13 amino acids. CDR3 sequence reads: CSAGQAKNQPQHF. CDR3 coding DNA: TGCAGTGCTGGACAGGCAAAGAATCAGCCCCAGCATTTT.

This clonotype was observed at least ten times. The chain couples TRBV2 to TRBJ2-1; the D gene is possibly TRBD1 (6 bases). This CDR3 region has 13 residues. The ends were cut back, 6 bases at V and 6 bases at J, with 12 bases in the middle. Germline CDR1 is SNHLY and CDR2 is FYNNEI. DNA of the CDR3: TGTGCCAGCAGCTCGTCCAGGGGCAATGAGCAGTTCTTC. Protein product: CASSSSRGNEQFF.

In its sample, this clonotype was seen many times. The V gene is TRBV12-3 or TRBV12-4, the J gene TRBJ2-3, with D perhaps matching TRBD2 (5 bases). Trimming left V 4 bases short and J 0 bases short, with 14 bases between. The CDR3 is 16 amino acids. In DNA, the CDR3 is TGTGCCAGCAGTTCCCCAGGAGGCCAAAGCACAGATACGCAGTATTTT. It specifies CASSSPGGQSTDTQYF.

A few counts support this clonotype. The chain is built from TRBV27 and TRBJ2-3, with D perhaps matching TRBD2 (5 bases). V gave up 0 bases and J gave up 3 bases, with 13 bases separating them. The CDR3 length is 16 residues. CDR1 is MNHEY, CDR2 SMNVEV, per germline (reference sequence). The CDR3 is CASSLSLLIATDTQYF. The CDR3 bases are TGTGCCAGCAGTTTATCCCTCTTAATAGCGACAGATACGCAGTATTTT.

This clonotype was seen only a few times. The J gene is TRBJ2-1, the V gene TRBV11-2, with 13 bases fitting TRBD2. Germline-derived CDR1 and CDR2 are SGHAT and FQNNGV. The CDR3 is 15 amino acids. V dropped 10 bases and J dropped 5; count of bases not matched to a gene: 8. DNA for the CDR3: TGTGCCACGAGGACTAGCGGGAGTAACCACAATGAGCAGTTCTTC. It specifies CATRTSGSNHNEQFF.

This clonotype was seen many times. J is TRBJ1-4 and V is TRBV12-3 or TRBV12-4; 7 bases line up with TRBD1. The CDR3 length is 15 residues. V trimming: 6 bases; J trimming: 7 bases; junction bases outside the gene matches: 11. CDR3 loop: CASSPRTGGVEKLFF. Written as DNA, the CDR3 is TGTGCCAGCAGCCCTAGGACAGGAGGTGTTGAAAAACTGTTTTTT.

The chain joins TRBV29-1 to TRBJ2-7; TRBD1 aligns across 11 bases. J was trimmed by 4 bases and V by 1 base; bases with no gene match: 6. Germline V gene data show CDR1 as SQVTM and CDR2 as ANQGSEA. This CDR3 has 15 residues. In DNA form, the CDR3 reads TGCAGCGTTGAAGTGGCGGACAGGGGGCGTTACGAGCAGTACTTC. Its protein product is CSVEVADRGRYEQYF.

V is TRBV28 and J is TRBJ2-7; weak D call: TRBD1 (5 bases). Between the trimmed V and J ends, which lost 11 bases and 2 bases, there was a span of 25 bases. Looked up from germline, CDR1 is MDHEN and CDR2 is SYDVKM. This CDR3 region has 16 residues. As DNA, the CDR3 is TGTGCCTGCGGTTCACAGGACCGAACGACCGCCTACGAGCAGTACTTC. Translation: CACGSQDRTTAYEQYF.

This clonotype was seen at least ten times. The V gene is TRBV5-1, the J gene TRBJ1-1; D gene ambiguous. V was clipped by 0 bases and J by 4 bases, with 13 bases between them. CDR1 and CDR2 from the germline V gene are SGHRS and YFSETQ. This CDR3 region has 15 residues. In DNA, the CDR3 is TGCGCCAGCAGCTTGGAGGCAGCATGGATCACTGAAGCTTTCTTT. The encoded protein is CASSLEAAWITEAFF. The full variable domain, completed using reference TRBV5-1 and TRBJ1-1, is KAGVTQTPRYLIKTRGQQVTLSCSPISGHRSVSWYQQTPGQGLQFLFEYFSETQRNKGNFPGRFSGRQFSNSRSEMNVSTLELGDSALYLCASSLEAAWITEAFFGQGTRLTVV.

This clonotype was detected many times. The chain couples TRBV5-6 to TRBJ1-2; D unclear. Trimming removed 6 bases from V and 4 bases from J, with 19 bases in between. This CDR3 region has 15 residues. The germline gives CDR1 SGHDT, CDR2 YYEEEE. CDR3 sequence reads: CASIQFYIDTYGYTF. The DNA for the CDR3 is TGTGCCAGCATACAATTCTATATAGACACCTATGGCTACACCTTC.

In regard to this clonotype: This may come from a read error, since a much larger clone is one base off. The V and J genes are TRBV20-1 and TRBJ2-7; D call uncertain. The CDR3 extends over 12 amino acids. V lost 3 bases to trimming and J lost 5 bases, with 11 bases between them. CDR1 is DFQATT, CDR2 SNEGSKA, per germline (reference sequence). The CDR3 loop is CSARDETHEQYF. CDR3 coding DNA: TGCAGTGCTAGGGACGAAACCCACGAGCAGTACTTC.

This clonotype was seen ten or more times. V and J are TRBV18 and TRBJ2-3, with 10 positions matching TRBD2. The CDR3 has 17 amino acids. V lost 3 bases, J lost 4 bases, and 10 bases stayed unmatched. Germline V gives CDR1 KGHSH, CDR2 LQKENI. CDR3 sequence: CASSPRSGGTLPDTQYF. For the CDR3, the DNA is TGTGCCAGCTCACCCCGTAGCGGGGGGACTCTCCCAGATACGCAGTATTTT. Together with reference TRBV18 and TRBJ2-3, the CDR3 gives the full variable domain: NAGVMQNPRHLVRRRGQEARLRCSPMKGHSHVYWYRQLPEEGLKFMVYLQKENIIDESGMPKERFSAEFPKEGPSILRIQQVVRGDSAAYFCASSPRSGGTLPDTQYFGPGTRLTVL.